This is a list of T cell receptor beta chains from one sample in a study of Ad26.COV2.S vaccination and SARS-CoV-2 variants. Some clones are missing from TCRdb's copy, which holds only in-frame ones; the method was immunoSEQ multiplex PCR. Here the sample spans about 350,000 clones, 86% being singletons. The source material was peripheral blood, sampled in a trial of Ad26.COV2.S vaccine versus placebo. Every receptor here comes from a person between 18 and 60 years old who received the Ad26.COV2.S COVID-19 vaccine or a placebo. Both conserved end residues are part of each CDR3. A D gene is named only where the DNA matches it firmly. Expanded clones get a size class; other rows say once, few or many, or leave the size out.

cdr3_length,v_call,j_call,clone_size,d_call,cdr3_nt,cdr3_aa
15,TRBV3-1/TRBV3-2,TRBJ1-2,.,.,TGTGCCAGCAGCCAAGATAGCAGGGTAGGCTATGGCTACACCTTC,CASSQDSRVGYGYTF
13,TRBV29-1,TRBJ1-1,.,.,TGCAGCGTTGAAGTCCTGCGGGGGACTGAAGCTTTCTTT,CSVEVLRGTEAFF
14,TRBV7-2,TRBJ2-7,.,.,TGTGCCAGCAGCGTCCGGGACCAGGGCTACGAGCAGTACTTC,CASSVRDQGYEQYF
17,TRBV11-2,TRBJ2-1,.,TRBD2,TGTGCCAGCAGCCAAGAAATAGCGGGAGGGACCTACAATGAGCAGTTCTTC,CASSQEIAGGTYNEQFF
15,TRBV10-1,TRBJ2-1,.,.,TGCGCCAGCAGTGAGTCCGCGGGGCTCAGGAATGAGCAGTTCTTC,CASSESAGLRNEQFF
15,TRBV7-6,TRBJ1-6,.,TRBD1,TGTGCCAGCAGCTTAGCGGGACAGGGGATCGGACCCCTCCACTTT,CASSLAGQGIGPLHF
15,TRBV6-1,TRBJ1-5,once,.,TGTGCCAGCAGTGAACAACCCGGGGTGCATCAGCCCCAGCATTTT,CASSEQPGVHQPQHF
17,TRBV7-8,TRBJ2-1,.,TRBD2,TGTGCCCGCAGCCAGGGGGTGGCGGGGGGGCCGTACAATGAGCAGTTCTTC,CARSQGVAGGPYNEQFF
15,TRBV7-2,TRBJ1-5,.,.,TGTGCCAGCAGCTTAGGGCATTATAGCAATCAGCCCCAGCATTTT,CASSLGHYSNQPQHF
16,TRBV5-4,TRBJ2-1,.,.,TGTGCCAGCAGCTTGGATCCTGAACGCTCCTACAATGAGCAGTTCTTC,CASSLDPERSYNEQFF
15,TRBV6-2/TRBV6-3,TRBJ2-1,.,.,TGTGCCAGCAGTGGCAACGAGGGGCATTGGGGTGAGCAGTTCTTC,CASSGNEGHWGEQFF
17,TRBV14,TRBJ2-2,.,.,TGTGCCAGCAGCCTCTCCCGGGGCAGGTCGAACACCGGGGAGCTGTTTTTT,CASSLSRGRSNTGELFF
15,TRBV9,TRBJ1-4,.,TRBD1,TGTGCCAGCAGCGTAGCGAGGGGGCTTGAGGAAAAACTGTTTTTT,CASSVARGLEEKLFF
14,TRBV2,TRBJ2-2,once,.,TGTGCCAGCAGTCCGTGGGGTTACACCGGGGAGCTGTTTTTT,CASSPWGYTGELFF
18,TRBV4-2,TRBJ2-7,.,TRBD2,TGTGCCAGCAGCCAAGATTCGGTAACGGGAGGGCAATCCTACGAGCAGTACTTC,CASSQDSVTGGQSYEQYF
14,TRBV7-2,TRBJ2-3,.,TRBD2,TGTGCCAGCAGCTTCCGCGGGAGGGAAGATACGCAGTATTTT,CASSFRGREDTQYF
15,TRBV4-3,TRBJ2-7,.,TRBD2,TGCGCCAGCAGCCAAGTGTTAGCGGGGGGCCACGAGCAGTACTTC,CASSQVLAGGHEQYF
11,TRBV7-2,TRBJ1-1,.,.,TGTGCCAGCAGCTTACACAGGGAAGCTTTCTTT,CASSLHREAFF
16,TRBV19,TRBJ1-4,.,.,TGTGCCAGTAGTATGGTCGGACGGGACTATAATGAAAAACTGTTTTTT,CASSMVGRDYNEKLFF
16,TRBV6-6,TRBJ2-7,.,TRBD2,TGTGCCAGCAGTTACTCGGCTAGCGGGACTCTGGGCGAGCAGTACTTC,CASSYSASGTLGEQYF